This T cell receptor beta chain was observed in a study of blood T cell repertoires in COVID-19. CDR1 is SNHLY and CDR2 is FYNNEI in the germline V gene. The CDR3 has 14 residues. V was trimmed by 3 bases and J by 7 bases, leaving 15 bases between them. Sequenced by immunoSEQ multiplex PCR; TCRdb stores in-frame clones only, minus some. The profile covers around 370,000 clones, with about 90% appearing a single time and more than 3% taken by the ten largest. The chain couples TRBV2 to TRBJ1-1, with a weak D call TRBD1 (6 bases). The sample was peripheral blood. The clonotype comes from a woman younger than 35 who had recovered from COVID-19. The DNA of the CDR3 is TGTGCCAGCAGTGATGCGGCGGACAGCCGTGAAGCTTTCTTT. Its protein is CASSDAADSREAFF.